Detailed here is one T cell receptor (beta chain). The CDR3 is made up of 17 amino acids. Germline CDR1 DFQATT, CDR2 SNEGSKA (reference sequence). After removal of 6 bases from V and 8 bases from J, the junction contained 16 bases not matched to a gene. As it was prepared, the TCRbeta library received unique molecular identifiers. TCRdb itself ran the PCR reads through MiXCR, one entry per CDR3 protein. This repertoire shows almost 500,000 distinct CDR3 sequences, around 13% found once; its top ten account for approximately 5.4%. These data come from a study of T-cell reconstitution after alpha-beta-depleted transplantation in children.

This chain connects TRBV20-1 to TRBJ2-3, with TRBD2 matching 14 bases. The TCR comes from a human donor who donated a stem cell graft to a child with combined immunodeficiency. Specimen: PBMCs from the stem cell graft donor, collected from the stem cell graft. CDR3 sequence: CSAEEISGTSGRLTQYF. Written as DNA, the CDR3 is TGCAGTGCCGAGGAAATATCTGGGACTAGCGGGAGACTTACGCAGTATTTT.